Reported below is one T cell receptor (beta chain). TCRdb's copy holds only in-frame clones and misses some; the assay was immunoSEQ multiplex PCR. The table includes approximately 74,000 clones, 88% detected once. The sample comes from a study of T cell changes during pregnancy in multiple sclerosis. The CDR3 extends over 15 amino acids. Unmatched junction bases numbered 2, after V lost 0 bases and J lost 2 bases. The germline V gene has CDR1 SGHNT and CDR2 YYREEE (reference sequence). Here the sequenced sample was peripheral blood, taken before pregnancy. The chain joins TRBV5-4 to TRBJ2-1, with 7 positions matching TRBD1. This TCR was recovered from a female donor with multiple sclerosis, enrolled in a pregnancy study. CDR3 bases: TGTGCCAGCAGCTTGGGTGGACAGGCCTACAATGAGCAGTTCTTC. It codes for CASSLGGQAYNEQFF.